One and the same sample provided the 21 T cell receptor beta chains below, sequenced in a study of T cells in Graves' hyperthyroidism and ophthalmopathy. Authors of the study amplified TCR beta CDR3 regions from RNA transcripts. HTBI primers were the set used in a first-round RT-PCR of the TCR CDR3. From the multiplex PCR reads, TCRdb called clonotypes with MiXCR, one entry per CDR3 protein. The table lists around 620,000 distinct CDR3 sequences, about 43% of them singletons. Sample: peripheral blood or thyroid tissue (not recorded which). These receptors originate from an adult woman with Graves' disease, either hyperthyroidism or ophthalmopathy (not recorded which).

The genes are TRBV7-9 and TRBJ2-7; a possible D gene is TRBD1 (5 bases). Germline V CDR1 and CDR2: SEHNR, FQNEAQ (reference sequence). V dropped 7 bases and J dropped 5 bases, with 15 bases sitting between them. The CDR3 runs to 13 residues. This CDR3 is CASTHRQIHEQYF. CDR3 nucleotide sequence: TGTGCCAGCACCCACAGACAGATCCACGAGCAGTACTTC.

To note about this clonotype: A junction boundary mismatches the germline segment, possibly from a read error. The chain employs TRBV19 and TRBJ1-1, with D hard to call. The CDR3 is 15 amino acids. From germline, CDR1 is LNHDA and CDR2 SQIVND (reference sequence). DNA for the CDR3: TGTGCCAGTAACCAGCTTGGGAGGCCGAACCCTGAAGCTTTCTTT. Residues: CASNQLGRPNPEAFF. The full variable domain, with the rest looked up from reference TRBV19 and TRBJ1-1, is DGGITQSPKYLFRKEGQNVTLSCEQNLNHDAMYWYRQDPGQGLRLIYYSQIVNDFQKGDIAEGYSVSREKKESFPLTVTSAQKNPTAFYLCASNQLGRPNPEAFFGQGTRLTVV.

This chain connects TRBV11-1 to TRBJ1-2, with 9 bases fitting TRBD1. Germline CDR1 is SGHAT and CDR2 is FQDESV (reference sequence). The CDR3 loop spans 14 amino acids. V shed 5 bases and J 6 bases; nucleotides not matched to a gene: 7. The CDR3 nucleotides read TGTGCCAGCAGCCATCCGGGACAGGGCGATGGCTACACCTTC. Protein product: CASSHPGQGDGYTF.

V usage is TRBV20-1 and J usage is TRBJ2-5; D remains unclear. Germline loops: CDR1 DFQATT, CDR2 SNEGSKA (reference sequence). This CDR3 contains 13 residues. Between the trimmed V and J ends, which lost 7 bases and 5 bases, there was a span of 17 bases. This CDR3 reads CSVPGLDVETQYF. DNA for the CDR3: TGCAGTGTCCCGGGCCTAGATGTGGAGACCCAGTACTTC.

CDR3 loop: CASSWAGGNYEQYF. CDR3 coding DNA: TGTGCCAGCAGCTGGGCGGGAGGGAATTACGAGCAGTACTTC. This rearrangement joins TRBV7-2 to TRBJ2-7; 9 nucleotides agree with TRBD2. Losses at the gene ends were 4 bases for V and 4 bases for J; bases not matched to a gene: 5. CDR1 and CDR2 (germline): SGHTA, FQGNSA. The CDR3 runs to 14 residues.

This chain connects TRBV11-2 to TRBJ2-5, with TRBD2 identical over 8 bases. The CDR3 spans 12 residues. Losses at the gene ends were 8 bases for V and 7 bases for J; bases not matched to a gene: 6. The germline CDR1 and CDR2 sequences are SGHAT and FQNNGV. Written as DNA, the CDR3 is TGTGCCAGCCGCCCGGGGGGGGGGACCCAGTACTTC. Translation: CASRPGGGTQYF.

This clonotype was seen ten or more times. The gene calls are TRBV4-2 and TRBJ2-5; TRBD2 matches 10 bases. In germline, CDR1 is LGHNA, CDR2 YNFKEQ. Unmatched junction bases numbered 7, after V lost 4 bases and J lost 5 bases. The CDR3 runs to 15 residues. The CDR3 DNA reads as TGTGCCAGCAGCCCTCAAGCGGGAGGGTATGAGACCCAGTACTTC. Protein product: CASSPQAGGYETQYF.

This clonotype was detected only a few times. The J gene is TRBJ2-2, the V gene TRBV4-1, with TRBD1 identical over 8 bases. The V segment lost 4 bases and the J segment 4 bases; nucleotides outside the gene matches: 11. CDR1 and CDR2 from the germline V gene are MGHRA and YSYEKL. The CDR3 length is 17 residues. As DNA, the CDR3 is TGCGCCAGCAGCCGATTACCAGGGGGCTCTAGCACCGGGGAGCTGTTTTTT. It encodes CASSRLPGGSSTGELFF.

The genes are TRBV18 and TRBJ1-2; D uncertain. The CDR3 has 14 amino acids. Trimming shortened V by 3 bases and J by 6 bases, and 14 bases separated the two germline ends. The germline V gene encodes CDR1 KGHSH and CDR2 LQKENI. CDR3 in DNA: TGTGCCAGCTCACCTGATGAGGGAAATAATGGCTACACCTTC. This gives the protein CASSPDEGNNGYTF.

The V call is TRBV6-5, the J call TRBJ2-3; D assignment may be TRBD1 or TRBD2 (5 bases each). Germline lookup yields CDR1 MNHEY and CDR2 SVGAGI. CDR3 size: 14 residues. The V end was cut by 4 bases, the J end by 6 bases, with 14 bases between. The CDR3 reads CASSLWGMDDTQYF. The CDR3, as DNA: TGTGCCAGCAGTTTGTGGGGGATGGATGATACGCAGTATTTT.

This sequence joins TRBV9 and TRBJ1-2; weak D call: TRBD1 (5 bases). The germline CDR1 and CDR2 sequences are SGDLS and YYNGEE. Trimming stripped 0 bases from V and 8 bases from J, with 14 bases between. The CDR3 loop spans 14 amino acids. The CDR3 here is CASSVGTGRLGYTF. The DNA for the CDR3 is TGTGCCAGCAGCGTAGGGACGGGACGTTTGGGCTACACCTTC.

J is TRBJ1-4 and V is TRBV12-3 or TRBV12-4, with TRBD1 as a possible D gene (5 bases). V lost 2 bases and J lost 7, with 26 bases in between. The CDR3 covers 19 residues. The CDR3 loop is CASSLTGTSGGTMGEKLFF. The CDR3 DNA sequence: TGTGCCAGCAGTTTAACCGGGACTAGCGGGGGGACGATGGGTGAAAAACTGTTTTTT.

This clonotype was detected many times. The J gene is TRBJ1-5, the V gene TRBV7-6; D remains ambiguous. The CDR3 has 15 amino acids. CDR1 and CDR2 from the germline V gene are SGHVS and FNYEAQ. Trimming left V 5 bases short and J 4 bases short, with 15 bases between. CDR3 protein: CASSPGGRSNQPQHF. The CDR3 DNA reads TGTGCCAGCAGCCCCGGAGGGAGGTCGAATCAGCCCCAGCATTTT.

This clonotype was observed many times. V gene TRBV10-2 combines with J gene TRBJ2-7; D is undetermined. V lost 11 bases to trimming and J lost 4 bases, with 12 bases between them. CDR3 size: 11 residues. Germline-derived CDR1 and CDR2 are WSHSY and SAAADI. The CDR3 is CAVQRTYEQYF. CDR3 nucleotide sequence: TGCGCCGTCCAGCGAACTTACGAGCAGTACTTC.

The chain joins TRBV7-8 to TRBJ1-5, with D tentatively TRBD1 (6 bases). From germline, CDR1 is SGHVS and CDR2 FQNEAQ. Deletions cut 5 bases from V and 5 bases from J, with 13 bases between. CDR3 length equals 14 residues. The CDR3 region has the DNA TGTGCCAGCAGCGAATCGCGGGGGCATCAGCCCCAGCATTTT. Residues: CASSESRGHQPQHF.

In this sample, this clonotype turned up many times. J is TRBJ2-7 and V is TRBV5-1, with unresolved D. The CDR3 runs 13 residues. Germline V gene data show CDR1 as SGHRS and CDR2 as YFSETQ. Trimming pared 4 bases from V and 4 bases from J, leaving 12 bases between. Written as DNA, the CDR3 is TGCGCCAGCAGCCTTTTTCTCGAATACGAGCAGTACTTC. Translation gives CASSLFLEYEQYF.

This clonotype has ten or more counts. V gene TRBV12-3 or TRBV12-4 combines with J gene TRBJ2-2; a weak D match, TRBD2 (5 bases). V shed 4 bases and J shed 0 bases, with 9 bases lying between them. This CDR3 contains 15 residues. In DNA form, the CDR3 reads TGTGCCAGCAGTTCCCTGACTACGAACACCGGGGAGCTGTTTTTT. Encoded protein: CASSSLTTNTGELFF.

As to this clonotype: Given the absence of the conserved phenylalanine or tryptophan at the CDR3 end, a read error is likely. No DNA is shown, since the ends of the CDR3 on it are uncertain; the CDR3 is the one TCRdb lists. The chain has TRBV20-1 and TRBJ2-5. The CDR3 length is 9 residues, termini included. Germline-derived CDR1 and CDR2 are DFQATT and SNEGSKA (reference sequence). This CDR3 is CSARSSRDY.

The genes are TRBV5-1 and TRBJ1-2; possible D gene TRBD1, 6 bases. V dropped 0 bases and J dropped 8 bases, with 14 bases sitting between them. Germline V CDR1 and CDR2: SGHRS, YFSETQ. The CDR3 runs 14 residues. This CDR3 reads CASSLGRGATGYTF. In DNA, the CDR3 is TGCGCCAGCAGCTTGGGTAGGGGGGCGACCGGCTACACCTTC.

This clonotype was seen many times. V is TRBV11-2 and J is TRBJ2-7; D is undetermined. Germline V gene sequence: CDR1 SGHAT, CDR2 FQNNGV. V shed 7 bases and J shed 5 bases, with 15 bases lying between them. The CDR3 is made up of 13 amino acids. CDR3 coding DNA: TGTGCCAGCACTTCGAGTTCCCTGGACGAGCAGTACTTC. Translated, it gives CASTSSSLDEQYF.

This chain joins TRBV7-8 and TRBJ1-1, with D unclear. The V and J ends lost 3 bases and 0 bases respectively, with 8 bases between them. Germline lookup yields CDR1 SGHVS and CDR2 FQNEAQ. CDR3 length equals 14 residues. In nucleotides, the CDR3 is TGTGCCAGCAGCTTGTTCAGCATGAACACTGAAGCTTTCTTT. This sequence encodes CASSLFSMNTEAFF. The full variable domain, rest sourced from reference TRBV7-8 and TRBJ1-1, is GAGVSQSPRYKVAKRGQDVALRCDPISGHVSLFWYQQALGQGPEFLTYFQNEAQLDKSGLPSDRFFAERPEGSVSTLKIQRTQQEDSAVYLCASSLFSMNTEAFFGQGTRLTVV.